This T cell receptor (beta chain) emerged from a study of blood T cell repertoires in COVID-19. At the level of the study: Both acute and convalescent COVID-19 samples were obtained from the United States, Italy and Spain. T cells, B-cell-depleted T cells, or PBMCs supplied cDNA or gDNA.

Per the authors' pipeline: Reference gene primer amplification gave estimated nucleated cell counts. Repertoires were generated with immunoSEQ multiplex PCR, while TCRdb's copy carries only in-frame clones and drops some. V, J and clone size are those of that table, while D and trimming were read from the DNA. The repertoire includes tens of thousands of clones, about 90% of them detected once, and under 6% sits in the top ten. Germline V gene sequence: CDR1 SGHTA, CDR2 FQGNSA. Trimming left V 6 bases short and J 2 bases short, with 6 bases between. The CDR3 length is 12 residues. This clone showed up just once.

Sequences were obtained from peripheral blood. The TCR comes from a human donor in a cohort sampled during active COVID-19. The chain carries TRBV7-2 and TRBJ2-3; D not resolved. For the CDR3, the DNA is TGTGCCAGCAGTCGACTCACAGATACGCAGTATTTT. This sequence encodes CASSRLTDTQYF. Full variable domain (outside the CDR3, taken from reference TRBV7-2 and TRBJ2-3): GAGVSQSPSNKVTEKGKDVELRCDPISGHTALYWYRQSLGQGLEFLIYFQGNSAPDKSGLPSDRFSAERTGGSVSTLTIQRTQQEDSAVYLCASSRLTDTQYFGPGTRLTVL.